This T cell receptor (beta chain) is drawn from a study of T cells after yellow fever vaccination. Unmatched junction bases numbered 4, after V lost 5 bases and J lost 0 bases. Germline V lookup: CDR1 DFQATT, CDR2 SNEGSKA (reference sequence). CDR3 length equals 14 residues. Many counts were recorded for this clonotype. TCRdb processed the 5' RACE reads anew with MiXCR; each CDR3 protein has one entry. The sample holds 200,000 to 300,000 distinct CDR3 sequences, over 10% seen once. This chain joins TRBV20-1 and TRBJ2-3; 8 bases align to TRBD1. Specimen: CD4+ T cells sorted from PBMCs, collected 45 days after the yellow fever booster vaccination. The clonotype was recovered from a man aged 25 to 40 who received the YFV17D yellow fever vaccine. CDR3 sequence (DNA): TGCAGTGCTTCCGGGACAGGTAGCACAGATACGCAGTATTTT. Translating it yields CSASGTGSTDTQYF.